One TCR beta chain is described in this entry. Its antigen has not been determined. No quality values exist for individual bases; no much larger clone is one base distant. Patients with a history of autoimmune disease or receiving systemic immunosuppression were excluded from the trial. Peripheral blood for TCR sequencing was collected from all dose cohorts at baseline, on cycle 4 day 1, and on cycle 7 day 1. The samples were drawn from a first-in-human, open-label, multicenter phase I dose-escalation trial of ivuxolimab. The trial enrolled adults with locally advanced or metastatic head and neck squamous cell, hepatocellular, melanoma or renal cell carcinoma. Before TCR sequencing, CD4+ and CD8+ T cells were separately sorted from peripheral blood. For sequencing of the TCRbeta CDR3 region, genomic DNA was extracted from the sorted cells. The immunoSEQ Assay was used for sequencing of TCRbeta CDR3 regions. Not all clones reach the TCRdb copy of this immuneACCESS table, which keeps in-frame sequences only. Checked studies attribute under half of the gap to unresolved V genes and leave the rest unexplained. In this sample the table shows 57,000 or so clones, about 93% of which occur a single time. The ten largest clonotypes hold 18% of the sample.

Via the germline V gene, CDR1 is SNHLY and CDR2 FYNNEI. V is reduced by 5 bases and J by 1 base, leaving a spacing of 18 bases between them. The CDR3 numbers 16 residues from cysteine through phenylalanine. This entry keeps only the CDR3 DNA: 48 bases, framed from base 1. This record comes from a study of OX40 agonist ivuxolimab in advanced cancers. Background on the whole study: Ivuxolimab was a fully human IgG2 agonistic monoclonal antibody targeting the costimulatory receptor OX40 (CD134). Partial responses occurred in three dose-escalation patients, of whom one had hepatocellular carcinoma and two had cutaneous melanoma. Patients were allowed to have had prior anti-PD-1, anti-PD-L1 or anti-CTLA-4 therapy, and more than 30% of the dose-escalation patients had previously received checkpoint inhibitors. Intravenous ivuxolimab was administered to patients every 2 weeks at six dose levels: 0.01, 0.1, 0.3, 1.5, 3 and 10 mg/kg. Among the approximately 50 dose-escalation patients, about 19 had hepatocellular carcinoma, approximately 15 melanoma, 9 renal cell carcinoma and 9 head and neck cancer. The purpose of peripheral TCRbeta sequencing was to test whether ivuxolimab changed TCR sequence diversity and led to clonal T-cell expansion. The dose-escalation cohort was approximately 83% male with a mean age of roughly 62 years, ranging from about 23 to 85. The paper covers the monotherapy dose-escalation part of the phase I ivuxolimab trial, which included N of about 50 patients. Points the paper makes about the study in general: Which antigens the clonally expanded peripheral T cells were specific for was not determined. Low levels of normalized T-cell clonal expansion were also shown by some nonresponding patients. In the 0.1-3.0 mg/kg groups, partial responders had among the lowest normalized peripheral clonal expansion, particularly in CD8+ T cells. After ivuxolimab, CD8+ T cells had more expanded clones than CD4+ T cells on average. At doses of 0.1 to 3.0 mg/kg, clonal expansion of both CD4+ and CD8+ blood T cells was observed from baseline to week 6.

This chain is built from TRBV2 and TRBJ2-7; the D segment could be TRBD2, given 6 matching bases. The clonotype originates from an adult with an advanced solid tumor such as melanoma, head and neck, liver or kidney cancer. The sequenced sample was CD4+ or CD8+ T cells sorted from blood, obtained in a trial of the OX40 agonist ivuxolimab. This receptor carries the CDR3 CASSKKPGLGSYEQYF. The DNA is as follows: TGTGCCAGCAGTAAAAAGCCGGGACTCGGGTCCTACGAGCAGTACTTC.